The 19 T cell receptor beta chains below come from one sample, sequenced in a study of a mutant IDH1 vaccine in newly diagnosed glioma. Produced via immunoSEQ multiplex PCR; TCRdb's table is partial and in-frame only. The sample has about 29,000 clones, 80% seen once; the top ten hold approximately 7.6%. These receptors' targets are unknown. Time point reported: week 23, last vaccination. What each vaccine dose contained was 300 ug of mutant IDH1 20-mer peptide, accompanied by topical imiquimod. Sequencing used PBMCs, obtained from a glioma patient whose treatment included an IDH1 peptide vaccine. The receptor source for this set is a woman aged 18-30 years with glioma.

The chain joins TRBV7-8 to TRBJ1-5; 7 bases agree with TRBD1. V gave up 5 bases and J gave up 2 bases; unmatched junction bases: 3. Germline CDR1 and CDR2: SGHVS and FQNEAQ. There are 14 residues in the CDR3. The CDR3 sequence: CASSRGTGNQPQHF. The CDR3 nucleotides read TGTGCCAGCAGCCGAGGGACAGGCAATCAGCCCCAGCATTTT.

This chain uses TRBV7-2 with TRBJ2-5; TRBD2 matches at 8 bases. The V gene end was trimmed by 1 base and the J gene end by 4 bases; junction bases not matched to a gene: 2. This CDR3 contains 14 residues. Germline V gene sequence: CDR1 SGHTA, CDR2 FQGNSA. CDR3 in DNA: TGTGCCAGCAGCTTAGACCTAGCGGGAGAGACCCAGTACTTC. Protein sequence: CASSLDLAGETQYF. The variable domain in full, with the rest retrieved from reference TRBV7-2 and TRBJ2-5, is GAGVSQSPSNKVTEKGKDVELRCDPISGHTALYWYRQSLGQGLEFLIYFQGNSAPDKSGLPSDRFSAERTGGSVSTLTIQRTQQEDSAVYLCASSLDLAGETQYFGPGTRLLVL.

V usage is TRBV5-5 and J usage is TRBJ2-2; D is ambiguous. The germline V gene has CDR1 SGHKS and CDR2 YYEKEE (reference sequence). The CDR3 length is 14 residues. V was trimmed by 2 bases and J by 0 bases, leaving 5 bases between them. CDR3 sequence reads: CASSFGPNTGELFF. Here the CDR3 DNA reads TGTGCCAGCAGCTTTGGACCGAACACCGGGGAGCTGTTTTTT.

V is TRBV27 and J is TRBJ2-2; D tentatively fits TRBD1 or TRBD2 (5 bases each). The CDR3 contains 12 residues. Trimming left V 4 bases short and J 7 bases short, with 7 bases between. Germline V lookup: CDR1 MNHEY, CDR2 SMNVEV (reference sequence). The CDR3 bases are TGTGCCAGCAGTTCGGGGCTCGGGGAGCTGTTTTTT. Encoded protein: CASSSGLGELFF.

Here the CDR3 DNA reads TGTGCCAGCAGCTTAGGTCAGGGAGATACGCAGTATTTT. Protein sequence: CASSLGQGDTQYF. The chain carries TRBV13 and TRBJ2-3; weak D call: TRBD1 (5 bases). Germline lookup yields CDR1 PRHDT and CDR2 FYEKMQ (reference sequence). The V gene lost 0 bases and the J gene lost 5 bases, with 6 bases spanning the gap. The length of the CDR3 is 13 residues.

The chain has TRBV6-5 and TRBJ2-1; possible D gene TRBD2, 5 bases. Trimming stripped 4 bases from V and 6 bases from J, with 13 bases between. The CDR3 is made up of 14 amino acids. Germline V gene data show CDR1 as MNHEY and CDR2 as SVGAGI. The CDR3 sequence: CASSSGEEFNEQFF. In DNA form, the CDR3 reads TGTGCCAGCAGTTCCGGGGAAGAGTTCAATGAGCAGTTCTTC.

The V and J genes are TRBV5-4 and TRBJ1-1, with 8 bases aligning to TRBD1. The V and J ends lost 3 bases and 1 base, in that order; junction bases with no gene match: 11. This CDR3 comprises 17 residues. Germline CDR1 and CDR2: SGHNT and YYREEE (reference sequence). The CDR3 DNA reads as TGTGCCAGCAGCTCGGGGACAGGTCGAGGACCGAACACTGAAGCTTTCTTT. This codes for CASSSGTGRGPNTEAFF.

V and J are TRBV19 and TRBJ1-1; TRBD1 aligns across 9 bases. The CDR3 loop spans 14 amino acids. The J segment lost 5 bases and the V segment lost 6 bases, leaving 7 bases of the junction unmatched. CDR1 is LNHDA and CDR2 is SQIVND in the germline V gene (reference sequence). As DNA, the CDR3 is TGTGCCAGTAGCCAACAGGGGGCGAGAACTGAAGCTTTCTTT. It is translated as CASSQQGARTEAFF.

Here the CDR3 DNA reads TGTGCCAGCAGTGAATTGACGGGCGCTAACTATGGCTACACCTTC. This sequence encodes CASSELTGANYGYTF. The V gene is TRBV6-1, the J gene TRBJ1-2; no reliable D call. CDR3 length: 15 amino acids. V was clipped by 2 bases and J by 0 bases, with 10 bases between them. The germline gives CDR1 MNHNS, CDR2 SASEGT.

The J gene is TRBJ1-1, the V gene TRBV5-6; D unclear. The CDR3 loop spans 14 amino acids. With 1 base removed from V and 1 base from J, the gap between germline ends came to 8 bases. Germline values: CDR1 SGHDT, CDR2 YYEEEE. The CDR3 DNA follows: TGTGCCAGCAGCTTGAGTGGTCGGAACACTGAAGCTTTCTTT. Translating gives CASSLSGRNTEAFF.

This chain links TRBV28 with TRBJ1-2; D unresolved. Trimming took 5 bases from V and 5 from J, leaving 15 bases between them. The CDR3 is 14 residues long. CDR1 MDHEN and CDR2 SYDVKM come from the germline V gene. The CDR3 spells CASSTRRIGYGYTF. The CDR3 DNA reads as TGTGCCAGCAGTACCCGGAGGATTGGGTATGGCTACACCTTC.

The J gene is TRBJ2-3, the V gene TRBV14, with 8 positions matching TRBD1. Germline trimming cut 4 bases from V and 8 bases from J; bases unmatched to any gene: 2. The CDR3 spans 12 residues. CDR1 is SGHDN, CDR2 FVKESK, per germline. CDR3 amino acids: CASSRDRGTQYF. Here the CDR3 DNA reads TGTGCCAGCAGCCGAGACAGGGGTACGCAGTATTTT.

The chain uses TRBV7-8 and TRBJ1-1; no firm D call. The V end was cut by 5 bases, the J end by 0 bases, with 13 bases between. Looked up from germline, CDR1 is SGHVS and CDR2 is FQNEAQ. CDR3 size: 15 residues. The CDR3 bases are TGTGCCAGCAGCCAGGCACCCGGTGTGAACACTGAAGCTTTCTTT. Protein: CASSQAPGVNTEAFF.

This clone occurred a few times. V gene TRBV2 combines with J gene TRBJ1-6; 8 nucleotides align to TRBD1. The germline V gene has CDR1 SNHLY and CDR2 FYNNEI. J gave up 1 base and V 4 bases, and 9 bases lay outside the gene matches. This CDR3 comprises 18 residues. As DNA, the CDR3 is TGTGCCAGCAGTGGTCTCGAACAGGGGGAGTCCTATAATTCACCCCTCCACTTT. Translating it yields CASSGLEQGESYNSPLHF.

The table lists this clone with a few counts. The rearrangement joins TRBV5-1 to TRBJ1-2, with a weak D call TRBD1 (6 bases). Looked up from germline, CDR1 is SGHRS and CDR2 is YFSETQ. The CDR3 is 17 amino acids. Trimming took 4 bases from V and 3 from J, leaving 22 bases between them. DNA of the CDR3: TGCGCCAGCAGCCCAAACCCTACAGGGCGGGTCGACTATGGCTACACCTTC. Protein: CASSPNPTGRVDYGYTF.

The chain employs TRBV2 and TRBJ1-5, with D uncertain. Trimming cost V 8 bases and J 2 bases, with 13 bases left between them. This CDR3 has 14 amino acids. Germline V gene sequence: CDR1 SNHLY, CDR2 FYNNEI. For the CDR3, the DNA is TGTGCCAGCCTAGAGATGATTGGCAATCAGCCCCAGCATTTT. Encoded protein: CASLEMIGNQPQHF. Complete variable domain (other parts from reference TRBV2 and TRBJ1-5): EPEVTQTPSHQVTQMGQEVILRCVPISNHLYFYWYRQILGQKVEFLVSFYNNEISEKSEIFDDQFSVERPDGSNFTLKIRSTKLEDSAMYFCASLEMIGNQPQHFGDGTRLSIL.

This chain joins TRBV7-9 and TRBJ2-7; 9 nucleotides line up with TRBD2. The junction had 4 bases not matched to a gene; V was cut back by 2 bases and J by 2 bases. This CDR3 is 15 amino acids long. CDR1 and CDR2 (germline): SEHNR, FQNEAQ (reference sequence). The CDR3 reads CASSLPAGGTYEQYF. The CDR3 DNA is TGTGCCAGCAGCTTACCAGCGGGAGGCACCTACGAGCAGTACTTC.

This clone was observed a handful of times. V is TRBV6-1 and J is TRBJ1-1; D not resolved. V lost 2 bases to trimming and J lost 8 bases, with 3 bases between them. There are 10 residues in the CDR3. The germline V gene encodes CDR1 MNHNS and CDR2 SASEGT. CDR3 bases: TGTGCCAGCAGTGAACCAGAAGCTTTCTTT. It is translated as CASSEPEAFF.

The table lists this clone with a count of one. The V and J genes are TRBV21-1 and TRBJ1-1. TRBV21-1 is flagged as a pseudogene. The CDR3 covers 17 residues. CDR3 loop: CASSPMGTSRTDTEAFF. DNA of the CDR3: TGTGCCAGCAGCCCAATGGGTACTTCGCGGACGGACACTGAAGCTTTCTTT.